The 25 T cell receptor beta chains in this list originate from one sample, sequenced in a study of PD-L1 blockade in urothelial cancer. The time point is: pretreatment peripheral blood. Assay used: immunoSEQ multiplex PCR; TCRdb lists only in-frame clones, some missing. The profile shows roughly 77,000 clones, 80% to 85% of them singletons. The sample here was PBMCs, taken around atezolizumab (anti-PD-L1) treatment. The origin of the receptors is a woman between 70 and 85 years old with urothelial cancer.

The chain uses TRBV29-1 and TRBJ2-1, with TRBD1 identical over 7 bases. The germline gives CDR1 SQVTM, CDR2 ANQGSEA. This CDR3 spans 14 amino acids. J gave up 4 bases and V 7 bases, and 10 bases lay outside the gene matches. Here the CDR3 reads CSAAPGTDYNEQFF. CDR3 nucleotides: TGCAGCGCAGCCCCCGGGACAGATTACAATGAGCAGTTCTTC.

The J gene is TRBJ1-2, the V gene TRBV6-5; D gene unclear. This CDR3 has 13 residues. Germline loops: CDR1 MNHEY, CDR2 SVGAGI. Trimming took off 2 bases at V and 0 bases at J, with 4 bases between the two ends. The CDR3 DNA reads TGTGCCAGCAGTTACCGGGCTAACTATGGCTACACCTTC. Protein product: CASSYRANYGYTF.

This sequence joins TRBV5-1 and TRBJ2-2, with 10 bases matching TRBD2. Germline CDR1 and CDR2: SGHRS and YFSETQ. There are 17 residues in the CDR3. J gave up 1 base and V 4 bases, and 7 bases lay outside the gene matches. CDR3 nucleotide sequence: TGCGCCAGCAGCCATGATAGCGGGAGGAGGAACACCGGGGAGCTGTTTTTT. Its translation is CASSHDSGRRNTGELFF.

The CDR3 loop reads CASSQVIRTPTYEQYF. CDR3 nucleotides: TGTGCCAGCAGCCAAGTGATCCGGACTCCCACCTACGAGCAGTACTTC. The chain joins TRBV14 to TRBJ2-7, with D maybe TRBD2 (5 bases). Trimming took off 1 base at V and 2 bases at J, with 15 bases between the two ends. This CDR3 has 16 residues. Germline loops: CDR1 SGHDN, CDR2 FVKESK.

This chain joins TRBV6-5 and TRBJ2-3; maybe TRBD2 (5 bases). CDR3 length equals 13 residues. V dropped 0 bases and J dropped 6 bases, with 7 bases sitting between them. CDR1 and CDR2 from the germline V gene are MNHEY and SVGAGI. The chain's CDR3 is CASSYSEADTQYF. The CDR3 DNA sequence: TGTGCCAGCAGTTACTCGGAGGCGGATACGCAGTATTTT.

The V call is TRBV28, the J call TRBJ1-5; 8 nucleotides agree with TRBD1. The CDR3 spans 14 residues. The ends lost 10 bases at V and 2 bases at J; junction bases unmatched: 7. Germline assignment: CDR1 MDHEN and CDR2 SYDVKM. The CDR3 nucleotides read TGTGCCACCCAGGGGGCGCGCGGCAATCAGCCCCAGCATTTT. Translation: CATQGARGNQPQHF.

This sequence joins TRBV5-4 and TRBJ2-1; the D gene is possibly TRBD1 (6 bases). Germline CDR1 is SGHNT and CDR2 is YYREEE (reference sequence). V was cut by 4 bases and J by 9 bases, with 11 bases left in between. The CDR3 sequence is 12 residues long. As DNA, the CDR3 is TGTGCCAGCAGCCCAGGGACACTTGAGCAGTTCTTC. Translated, it gives CASSPGTLEQFF.

This chain links TRBV2 with TRBJ2-1; D is perhaps TRBD2 (6 bases). The CDR3 contains 11 residues. The germline V gene encodes CDR1 SNHLY and CDR2 FYNNEI. The CDR3 coding sequence is TGTGTCCAAAGTCGGGGGTATGAGCAGTTCTTC. This codes for CVQSRGYEQFF.

This chain links TRBV5-4 with TRBJ2-7; 11 bases are shared with TRBD1. V shed 4 bases and J 7 bases; nucleotides not matched to a gene: 10. Germline V gene lookup returns CDR1 SGHNT and CDR2 YYREEE (reference sequence). The CDR3 runs to 15 residues. CDR3 DNA sequence: TGTGCCAGCAGCAAGAGCGGGACAGGGGGGAGGGAGCAGTACTTC. Its translation is CASSKSGTGGREQYF.

This CDR3 reads CASSQGTVASSYEQYF. The CDR3 DNA reads as TGCGCCAGCAGCCAAGGGACAGTTGCTAGCTCCTACGAGCAGTACTTC. The chain combines TRBV4-3 with TRBJ2-7; D might be TRBD1 (6 bases). Germline loops: CDR1 LGHNA, CDR2 YSLEER. Trimming took 1 base from V and 0 from J, leaving 13 bases between them. The CDR3 contains 16 residues.

The chain uses TRBV5-1 and TRBJ2-7; TRBD1 matches 8 bases. This CDR3 contains 14 residues. After removal of 3 bases from V and 3 bases from J, the junction contained 5 bases not matched to a gene. The V gene's germline CDR1 is SGHRS and CDR2 YFSETQ. CDR3 amino acids: CASSSDREDYEQYF. CDR3 bases: TGCGCCAGCAGCTCGGACAGGGAAGACTACGAGCAGTACTTC.

V and J are TRBV4-1 and TRBJ2-1; tentatively, D is TRBD2 (6 bases). Between the trimmed V and J ends, which lost 4 bases and 6 bases, there was a span of 13 bases. Germline V lookup: CDR1 MGHRA, CDR2 YSYEKL. The CDR3 spans 14 residues. As DNA, the CDR3 is TGCGCCAGCAGCCCGGGACTTCTCGGCAATGAGCAGTTCTTC. Protein sequence: CASSPGLLGNEQFF.

The rearrangement joins TRBV30 to TRBJ1-3; possible D gene TRBD1, 5 bases. Germline lookup yields CDR1 GTSNPN and CDR2 SVGIG (reference sequence). The V gene lost 5 bases and the J gene lost 0 bases, with 14 bases spanning the gap. The CDR3 is 15 amino acids. CDR3 coding DNA: TGTGCCTGGGCGCTAGACAGCGACTCTGGAAACACCATATATTTT. It encodes CAWALDSDSGNTIYF.

The chain couples TRBV10-3 to TRBJ2-5; 15 nucleotides agree with TRBD2. With V trimmed by 5 bases and J by 2 bases, 9 bases remained unmatched. Looked up from germline, CDR1 is ENHRY and CDR2 is SYGVKD. The CDR3 loop spans 18 amino acids. The CDR3 region has the DNA TGTGCCATCAGTCGTAGGGGACTAGCGGGGGGTCGGCAAGAGACCCAGTACTTC. As protein: CAISRRGLAGGRQETQYF.

The chain recombines TRBV27 with TRBJ1-1; D not resolved. V lost 3 bases and J 4 bases, leaving 9 bases between the germline ends. The CDR3 runs 13 residues. Looked up from germline, CDR1 is MNHEY and CDR2 is SMNVEV (reference sequence). The CDR3 sequence is CASSFRESTEAFF. The CDR3 DNA reads as TGTGCCAGCAGTTTCCGTGAGAGCACTGAAGCTTTCTTT.

CDR3 sequence (DNA): TGTGCCAGCAGCTTGCCTGTGAGCACAGATACGCAGTATTTT. Translation: CASSLPVSTDTQYF. J is TRBJ2-3 and V is TRBV5-5; D is unclear. The CDR3 spans 14 residues. V lost 1 base and J lost 0, with 6 bases in between. In germline, CDR1 is SGHKS, CDR2 YYEKEE (reference sequence).

This sequence joins TRBV2 and TRBJ1-2; 7 bases align to TRBD1. V shed 0 bases, J shed 5 bases, and the junction held 3 bases outside the gene matches. This CDR3 is built from 14 residues. The germline gives CDR1 SNHLY, CDR2 FYNNEI. The CDR3 sequence: CASSEAGTEYGYTF. The CDR3 nucleotides read TGTGCCAGCAGTGAAGCCGGGACAGAGTATGGCTACACCTTC.

This clone was detected once. This chain connects TRBV10-3 to TRBJ1-1; 9 bases match TRBD1. CDR1 is ENHRY and CDR2 is SYGVKD in the germline V gene. The CDR3 consists of 16 residues. J gave up 3 bases and V 4 bases, and 9 bases lay outside the gene matches. CDR3: CAISASTGGADTEAFF. The DNA for the CDR3 is TGTGCCATCAGTGCCTCGACAGGGGGTGCGGACACTGAAGCTTTCTTT.

The chain employs TRBV6-1 and TRBJ2-7; TRBD2 matches 10 bases. The germline gives CDR1 MNHNS, CDR2 SASEGT. The CDR3 has 13 amino acids. The V and J ends lost 10 bases and 3 bases, in that order; junction bases with no gene match: 6. The CDR3 region is CATQLAGLYEQYF. The CDR3 bases are TGTGCCACCCAACTAGCGGGACTCTACGAGCAGTACTTC.

The J gene is TRBJ1-2, the V gene TRBV18; D ambiguous. The V end was cut by 2 bases, the J end by 3 bases, with 10 bases between. The germline V gene has CDR1 KGHSH and CDR2 LQKENI. The CDR3 spans 14 residues. The CDR3 loop reads CASSPSPRDYGYTF. The CDR3 DNA is TGTGCCAGCTCACCATCCCCACGGGACTATGGCTACACCTTC.

The CDR3 spells CASSITGGATEAFF. The CDR3 nucleotides read TGCGCCAGCAGCATAACGGGGGGCGCGACTGAAGCTTTCTTT. V and J are TRBV5-1 and TRBJ1-1; a possible D gene is TRBD1 (6 bases). V was pared by 4 bases and J by 5 bases, with 15 bases between. The CDR3 is 14 residues long. The germline gives CDR1 SGHRS, CDR2 YFSETQ.

The chain is built from TRBV15 and TRBJ2-1, with 7 nucleotides matching TRBD2. Germline CDR1 and CDR2: LNHNV and YYDKDF (reference sequence). With 3 bases clipped from V and 5 bases from J, the junction kept 10 bases outside the gene matches. CDR3 size: 16 residues. CDR3 sequence: CATSRGSGTYNNEQFF. DNA of the CDR3: TGTGCCACCAGCAGGGGGAGCGGGACTTACAACAATGAGCAGTTCTTC. The whole variable domain, filled in from reference TRBV15 and TRBJ2-1, reads DAMVIQNPRYQVTQFGKPVTLSCSQTLNHNVMYWYQQKSSQAPKLLFHYYDKDFNNEADTPDNFQSRRPNTSFCFLDIRSPGLGDTAMYLCATSRGSGTYNNEQFFGPGTRLTVL.

The chain uses TRBV18 and TRBJ2-1; 7 bases fit TRBD2. CDR3 length equals 15 residues. With V trimmed by 2 bases and J by 5 bases, 6 bases remained unmatched. Germline CDR1 is KGHSH and CDR2 is LQKENI. CDR3 coding DNA: TGTGCCAGCTCACCAATTAGCGGGCCCAACAATGAGCAGTTCTTC. It is translated as CASSPISGPNNEQFF. Complete variable domain (other parts from reference TRBV18 and TRBJ2-1): NAGVMQNPRHLVRRRGQEARLRCSPMKGHSHVYWYRQLPEEGLKFMVYLQKENIIDESGMPKERFSAEFPKEGPSILRIQQVVRGDSAAYFCASSPISGPNNEQFFGPGTRLTVL.

The CDR3 here is CATSRVGAGELFF. CDR3 nucleotide sequence: TGTGCCACCAGCAGAGTGGGCGCCGGGGAGCTGTTTTTT. The chain combines TRBV15 with TRBJ2-2, with D unresolved. V was cut by 1 base and J by 6 bases, with 6 bases left in between. The CDR3 sequence is 13 residues long. Germline V gene sequence: CDR1 LNHNV, CDR2 YYDKDF (reference sequence). Combining the CDR3 with reference TRBV15 and TRBJ2-2 gives the whole variable domain DAMVIQNPRYQVTQFGKPVTLSCSQTLNHNVMYWYQQKSSQAPKLLFHYYDKDFNNEADTPDNFQSRRPNTSFCFLDIRSPGLGDTAMYLCATSRVGAGELFFGEGSRLTVL.

This chain uses TRBV19 with TRBJ2-7; 9 positions agree with TRBD1. CDR3 length: 14 amino acids. Per the germline V gene, CDR1 is LNHDA and CDR2 is SQIVND (reference sequence). V trimming: 4 bases; J trimming: 5 bases; junction bases outside the gene matches: 6. DNA of the CDR3: TGTGCCAGTAGTAAGACAGGGGGAAACAACGAGCAGTACTTC. Protein sequence: CASSKTGGNNEQYF.